These 27 T cell receptor beta chains share one sample of origin, sequenced in a study of T cell repertoires in cytomegalovirus infection. TCRdb analysed the reads with MiXCR anew, one entry per CDR3 protein. Of roughly 140,000 distinct CDR3 sequences in the sample, 20% to 25% were seen once. Sequenced input: PBMCs. These receptors came from a human donor in good health (CMV status not recorded). Some clones in this sample may be carry-over from other donors' samples.

There are a few counts of this clonotype. The V and J genes are TRBV5-1 and TRBJ2-5; D not certain. With 1 base removed from V and 2 bases from J, the gap between germline ends came to 9 bases. The CDR3 has 14 residues. CDR1 is SGHRS and CDR2 is YFSETQ in the germline V gene. The CDR3 loop is CASSLPDLQETQYF. As DNA, the CDR3 is TGCGCCAGCAGCTTGCCCGACTTACAAGAGACCCAGTACTTC.

This chain joins TRBV29-1 and TRBJ1-3, with a possible D match to TRBD1 (5 bases). CDR1 is SQVTM and CDR2 is ANQGSEA in the germline V gene. The CDR3 has 13 residues. V lost 7 bases and J lost 0, with 10 bases in between. The CDR3: CSARQSSGNTIYF. Written as DNA, the CDR3 is TGCAGCGCACGACAGAGCTCTGGAAACACCATATATTTT.

This clonotype was seen ten or more times. J is TRBJ2-3 and V is TRBV6-5; TRBD2 matches 10 bases. The CDR3 covers 14 residues. Germline CDR1 reads MNHEY; CDR2 reads SVGAGI. J lost 4 bases, V lost 6 bases, and 4 bases had no gene match. The CDR3 DNA follows: TGTGCCAGCAGGAGCGGGAGGGCCGCAGATACGCAGTATTTT. Its protein is CASRSGRAADTQYF.

This clonotype rates as medium-sized (0.01 to 0.1%). The gene calls are TRBV7-2 and TRBJ2-3; the D is unclear. V was trimmed by 4 bases and J by 0 bases, leaving 2 bases between them. This CDR3 is built from 12 residues. The germline V gene encodes CDR1 SGHTA and CDR2 FQGNSA. The CDR3 reads CASSSSTDTQYF. In DNA, the CDR3 is TGTGCCAGCAGCTCCAGCACAGATACGCAGTATTTT.

This sequence joins TRBV6-6 and TRBJ2-3; D is possibly TRBD2 (6 bases). This CDR3 spans 14 amino acids. V gave up 6 bases and J gave up 5 bases, with 15 bases separating them. CDR1 is MNHNY and CDR2 is SVGAGI in the germline V gene (reference sequence). The CDR3 DNA reads TGTGCCAGCAGAGGAGCGGGTTGGGAAGATACGCAGTATTTT. Its translation: CASRGAGWEDTQYF.

This clonotype occurred a few times. The chain carries TRBV7-3 and TRBJ2-3, with TRBD2 matching 7 bases. The CDR3 is made up of 16 amino acids. The germline gives CDR1 SGHTA, CDR2 FQGTGA. The junction had 8 bases not matched to a gene; V was cut back by 5 bases and J by 0 bases. CDR3 in DNA: TGTGCCAGCAGCCCCCTGGCGGGAGCAAGCACAGATACGCAGTATTTT. Its translation: CASSPLAGASTDTQYF.

At least ten counts were recorded for this clonotype. The gene calls are TRBV7-8 and TRBJ2-5, with 11 bases matching TRBD1. Trimming removed 5 bases from V and 5 bases from J; junction bases left unmatched: 4. The germline CDR1 and CDR2 sequences are SGHVS and FQNEAQ. CDR3 length: 14 residues. CDR3 loop: CASSPDRGRETQYF. Written as DNA, the CDR3 is TGTGCCAGCAGCCCGGACAGGGGGCGGGAGACCCAGTACTTC.

V and J are TRBV25-1 and TRBJ2-7; 7 bases align to TRBD1. J was trimmed by 1 base and V by 5 bases; bases with no gene match: 5. Germline V gene data show CDR1 as MGHDK and CDR2 as SYGVNS. The CDR3 has 14 amino acids. The CDR3 spells CASSTGDWSYEQYF. The CDR3, as DNA: TGTGCCAGCAGTACAGGGGATTGGTCCTACGAGCAGTACTTC.

This clonotype was detected ten times or more. The chain couples TRBV7-2 to TRBJ1-1; no firm D call. The CDR3 has 13 residues. CDR1 and CDR2 (germline): SGHTA, FQGNSA. V was cut by 1 base and J by 1 base, with 4 bases left in between. CDR3 in amino acids: CASSLGRNTEAFF. The CDR3 DNA reads as TGTGCCAGCAGCTTAGGGCGGAACACTGAAGCTTTCTTT.

The genes are TRBV27 and TRBJ1-3; D is unclear. The V end was cut by 5 bases, the J end by 4 bases, with 12 bases between. The CDR3 has 14 amino acids. Germline CDR1 is MNHEY and CDR2 is SMNVEV (reference sequence). The CDR3 sequence: CASSATDVGNTIYF. The CDR3 DNA reads TGTGCCAGCAGTGCGACGGATGTAGGAAACACCATATATTTT.

The gene calls are TRBV6-6 and TRBJ2-3, with 8 bases aligning to TRBD2. The CDR3 is 15 amino acids. Germline assignment: CDR1 MNHNY and CDR2 SVGAGI (reference sequence). V lost 2 bases and J lost 6; bases outside the gene matches: 7. CDR3 amino acids: CASSYTGLGGDTQYF. The DNA for the CDR3 is TGTGCCAGCAGTTACACGGGACTAGGGGGGGATACGCAGTATTTT.

V gene TRBV6-5 combines with J gene TRBJ2-7; D is tentatively TRBD1 or TRBD2 (5 bases each). Deletions cut 0 bases from V and 5 bases from J, with 17 bases between. CDR3 length equals 16 residues. Looked up from germline, CDR1 is MNHEY and CDR2 is SVGAGI. The CDR3 DNA sequence: TGTGCCAGCAGTTACTCGGGGGACGGCCCCCGAGACGAGCAGTACTTC. Protein product: CASSYSGDGPRDEQYF.

The chain combines TRBV14 with TRBJ2-1; 10 nucleotides align to TRBD2. The CDR3 consists of 15 residues. The junction had 5 bases not matched to a gene; V was cut back by 3 bases and J by 6 bases. CDR1 and CDR2 from the germline V gene are SGHDN and FVKESK. The DNA of the CDR3 is TGTGCCAGCAGCCACACTAGCGGGGAATTCAATGAGCAGTTCTTC. Translating it yields CASSHTSGEFNEQFF.

This clonotype was found a few times. V usage is TRBV28 and J usage is TRBJ1-5; perhaps TRBD1 as D (6 bases). The CDR3 is 15 residues long. Trimming cost V 5 bases and J 4 bases, with 15 bases left between them. CDR1 and CDR2 from the germline V gene are MDHEN and SYDVKM. The CDR3 coding sequence is TGTGCCAGCAGTCACCGTAAAGGGGGGAATCAGCCCCAGCATTTT. This codes for CASSHRKGGNQPQHF.

This clonotype appeared many times. The chain joins TRBV7-9 to TRBJ1-2; possibly TRBD1 for D (6 bases). CDR1 is SEHNR and CDR2 is FQNEAQ in the germline V gene (reference sequence). Trimming cost V 5 bases and J 1 base, with 11 bases left between them. The CDR3 consists of 14 residues. Written as DNA, the CDR3 is TGTGCCAGCAGCGGCTCGGACAGTAACTATGGCTACACCTTC. Its protein is CASSGSDSNYGYTF.

Concerning this clonotype itself: A much more abundant neighbour one base away suggests this may be a read error. This sequence joins TRBV7-2 and TRBJ1-2; a weak D match, TRBD1 (5 bases). The CDR3 is 12 amino acids. With 5 bases removed from V and 4 bases from J, the gap between germline ends came to 8 bases. The germline gives CDR1 SGHTA, CDR2 FQGNSA. The DNA of the CDR3 is TGTGCCAGCAGCCCGGACACCTATGGCTACACCTTC. Amino acid sequence: CASSPDTYGYTF. Full variable domain (remainder filled in from reference TRBV7-2 and TRBJ1-2): GAGVSQSPSNKVTEKGKDVELRCDPISGHTALYWYRQSLGQGLEFLIYFQGNSAPDKSGLPSDRFSAERTGGSVSTLTIQRTQQEDSAVYLCASSPDTYGYTFGSGTRLTVV.

The rearrangement joins TRBV20-1 to TRBJ2-1; 11 bases fit TRBD2. The CDR3 is made up of 16 amino acids. CDR1 DFQATT and CDR2 SNEGSKA come from the germline V gene (reference sequence). The J segment lost 7 bases and the V segment lost 0 bases, leaving 8 bases of the junction unmatched. The CDR3 DNA follows: TGCAGTGCTAGAGATGGGTGGCTAGCGGGGGGAAATGAGCAGTTCTTC. Translating it yields CSARDGWLAGGNEQFF.

The V call is TRBV6-5, the J call TRBJ1-3; no definite D call. Germline lookup yields CDR1 MNHEY and CDR2 SVGAGI. The CDR3 totals 14 residues. V was trimmed by 0 bases and J by 4 bases, leaving 7 bases between them. The DNA for the CDR3 is TGTGCCAGCAGTTACTCCGCGGTGGGAAACACCATATATTTT. Its protein product is CASSYSAVGNTIYF.

Worth noting for this clonotype: A much larger clone differs by one base, so this may be a read error. This chain links TRBV7-2 with TRBJ1-4; TRBD1 agrees at 8 bases. CDR3 length: 13 amino acids. J lost 12 bases, V lost 3 bases, and 6 bases had no gene match. Germline V gene lookup returns CDR1 SGHTA and CDR2 FQGNSA. The CDR3 DNA follows: TGTGCCAGCAGCTTGGAAGACAGGGGACAACTGTTTTTT. Its protein is CASSLEDRGQLFF.

Details on this clonotype: A much larger clone sits a single nucleotide away, making a read error possible. J is TRBJ2-7 and V is TRBV12-3 or TRBV12-4; tentatively, D is TRBD1 (6 bases). This CDR3 region has 14 residues. The CDR3 nucleotides read TGTGTCAGCTCCCGGACAGCCAATACCTACGAGCAGTACTTC. Its protein is CVSSRTANTYEQYF.

This clonotype was counted at least ten times. The rearrangement joins TRBV7-2 to TRBJ2-2; 14 bases map to TRBD2. V lost 4 bases to trimming and J lost 3 bases; unmatched junction nucleotides: 4. CDR3 size: 17 residues. The germline V gene has CDR1 SGHTA and CDR2 FQGNSA. The CDR3 DNA reads as TGTGCCAGCAGCTCCTTGGGACTAGCGGGGGACACCGGGGAGCTGTTTTTT. Protein product: CASSSLGLAGDTGELFF.

This clonotype came up many times. This sequence joins TRBV7-2 and TRBJ2-7, with a tentative D call TRBD2 (5 bases). This CDR3 is built from 13 residues. Germline V gene sequence: CDR1 SGHTA, CDR2 FQGNSA. Trimming shortened V by 7 bases and J by 2 bases, and 12 bases separated the two germline ends. CDR3 DNA: TGTGCCAGCACCCGGCCGGGAACCTACGAGCAGTACTTC. Translated, it gives CASTRPGTYEQYF.

This clonotype was seen ten or more times. J is TRBJ2-7 and V is TRBV5-6, with D hard to call. This CDR3 contains 13 residues. CDR1 SGHDT and CDR2 YYEEEE come from the germline V gene. Trimming stripped 2 bases from V and 3 bases from J, with 9 bases between. The CDR3 nucleotides read TGTGCCAGCAGCTTAGGACGACACTACGAGCAGTACTTC. Translation: CASSLGRHYEQYF.

V and J are TRBV15 and TRBJ1-2; maybe TRBD1 (5 bases). Germline V gene sequence: CDR1 LNHNV, CDR2 YYDKDF (reference sequence). Trimming shortened V by 6 bases and J by 3 bases, and 11 bases separated the two germline ends. This CDR3 comprises 13 residues. In nucleotides, the CDR3 is TGTGCCACCAGTGCCGGGGGGGACTATGGCTACACCTTC. It is translated as CATSAGGDYGYTF.

This clonotype was observed many times. The chain employs TRBV12-3 or TRBV12-4 and TRBJ2-3, with a possible D match to TRBD2 (6 bases). The CDR3 consists of 16 residues. V shed 0 bases and J shed 6 bases, with 16 bases lying between them. Written as DNA, the CDR3 is TGTGCCAGCAGTTTAGCGGGCGGGCTAGCGATTGATACGCAGTATTTT. Protein product: CASSLAGGLAIDTQYF.

The CDR3 sequence is CASTERSREQYF. Written as DNA, the CDR3 is TGTGCCAGCACCGAGCGATCTCGCGAGCAGTACTTC. V is TRBV28 and J is TRBJ2-7; D not resolved. The V end lost 7 bases, the J end lost 6 bases, and 13 bases lay between the germline ends. CDR1 is MDHEN and CDR2 is SYDVKM in the germline V gene. The CDR3 covers 12 residues.

This clonotype came up a few times. V is TRBV10-3 and J is TRBJ1-1; D gene ambiguous. Germline values: CDR1 ENHRY, CDR2 SYGVKD. The V end lost 7 bases, the J end lost 0 bases, and 12 bases lay between the germline ends. The CDR3 extends over 14 amino acids. CDR3 DNA sequence: TGTGCCATCAATACAGAGGGCCTGAACACTGAAGCTTTCTTT. Its protein is CAINTEGLNTEAFF.